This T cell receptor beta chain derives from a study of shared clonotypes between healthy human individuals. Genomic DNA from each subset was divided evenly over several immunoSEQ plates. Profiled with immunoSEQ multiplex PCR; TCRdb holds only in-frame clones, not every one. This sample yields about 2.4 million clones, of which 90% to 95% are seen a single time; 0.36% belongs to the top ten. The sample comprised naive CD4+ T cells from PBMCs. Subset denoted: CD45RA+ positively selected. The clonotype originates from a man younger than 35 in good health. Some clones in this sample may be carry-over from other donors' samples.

The CDR3 bases are TGTGCCAGCAGTGATTCTAGCGGCGCCTACGAGCAGTACTTC. Translated, it gives CASSDSSGAYEQYF. V usage is TRBV2 and J usage is TRBJ2-7; TRBD2 agrees at 7 bases. This CDR3 is built from 14 residues. V was pared by 3 bases and J by 2 bases, with 4 bases of the junction left unmatched. Germline V gene lookup returns CDR1 SNHLY and CDR2 FYNNEI.